This TCR beta chain emerged from a study of blood T cell repertoires in COVID-19. Study in general: T cells, B-cell-depleted T cells, or PBMCs supplied cDNA or gDNA.

Profiled with immunoSEQ multiplex PCR; TCRdb holds only in-frame clones, not every one. The repertoire includes roughly 180,000 clones, 82% of them detected once, and 9.5% to 12% sits in the top ten. From germline, CDR1 is DFQATT and CDR2 SNEGSKA (reference sequence). The length of the CDR3 is 15 residues. V lost 3 bases, J lost 2 bases, and 16 bases lay in between. Sequencing was done on a sample of PBMCs or T cells enriched from blood (not recorded which). This receptor was taken from a man between 50 and 59 years old who had recovered from COVID-19. This sequence joins TRBV20-1 and TRBJ1-2; possibly TRBD1 for D (6 bases). The CDR3, as DNA: TGCAGTGCTAGTGAGGGACACTCCCCAAACTATGGCTACACCTTC. Translation: CSASEGHSPNYGYTF.